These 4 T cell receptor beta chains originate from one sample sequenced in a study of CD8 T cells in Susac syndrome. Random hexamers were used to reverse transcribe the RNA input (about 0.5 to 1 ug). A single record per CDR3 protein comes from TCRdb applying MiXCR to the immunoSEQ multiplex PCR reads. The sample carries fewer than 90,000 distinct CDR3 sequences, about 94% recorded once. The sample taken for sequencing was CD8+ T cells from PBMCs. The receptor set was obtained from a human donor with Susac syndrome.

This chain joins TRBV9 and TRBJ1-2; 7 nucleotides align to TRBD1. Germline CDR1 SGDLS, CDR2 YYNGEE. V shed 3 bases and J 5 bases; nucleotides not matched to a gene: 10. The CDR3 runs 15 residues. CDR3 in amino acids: CASSEGDSVWYGYTF. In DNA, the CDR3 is TGTGCCAGCAGCGAAGGGGACAGCGTCTGGTATGGCTACACCTTC.

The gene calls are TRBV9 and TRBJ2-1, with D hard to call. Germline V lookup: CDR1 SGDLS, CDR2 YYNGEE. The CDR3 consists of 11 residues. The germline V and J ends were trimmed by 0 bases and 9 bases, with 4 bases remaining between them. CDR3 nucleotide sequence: TGTGCCAGCAGCGTAGCTGGTGAGCAGTTCTTC. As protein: CASSVAGEQFF.

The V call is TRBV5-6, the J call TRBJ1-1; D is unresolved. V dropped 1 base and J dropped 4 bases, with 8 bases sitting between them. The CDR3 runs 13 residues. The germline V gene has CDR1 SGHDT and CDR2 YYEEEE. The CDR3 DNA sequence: TGTGCCAGCAGCTTGTTTGGTCTCACTGAAGCTTTCTTT. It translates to CASSLFGLTEAFF.

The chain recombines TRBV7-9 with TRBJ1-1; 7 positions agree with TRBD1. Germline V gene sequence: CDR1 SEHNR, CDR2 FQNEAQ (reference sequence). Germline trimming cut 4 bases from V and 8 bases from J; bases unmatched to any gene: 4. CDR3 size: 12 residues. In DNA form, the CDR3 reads TGTGCCAGCAGCTCACAGGGGATAGAAGCTTTCTTT. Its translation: CASSSQGIEAFF.